The 20 T cell receptor beta chains below come from one sample, sequenced in a study of cytomegalovirus exposure and HLA in healthy donors. Vbeta (60) and Jbeta (13) primers were used in the PCR. The protocol was immunoSEQ multiplex PCR, while the TCRdb copy is restricted to in-frame clones and leaves out a portion. The sample has about 99,000 clones; approximately 64% are singletons. The sequenced sample was PBMCs. The receptors come from a woman aged 45 to 65 in good health and CMV-seronegative.

The chain carries TRBV2 and TRBJ1-3; no definite D call. V was pared by 6 bases and J by 1 base, with 13 bases between. Germline lookup yields CDR1 SNHLY and CDR2 FYNNEI. The CDR3 length is 15 residues. The CDR3 loop is CASRRIAVSGNTIYF. CDR3 coding DNA: TGTGCCAGCAGGCGAATCGCGGTGTCTGGAAACACCATATATTTT.

This clone was seen once. The V call is TRBV9, the J call TRBJ2-3; 8 nucleotides match TRBD2. The CDR3 extends over 14 amino acids. The germline V gene encodes CDR1 SGDLS and CDR2 YYNGEE. The V segment lost 6 bases and the J segment 5 bases; nucleotides outside the gene matches: 8. The CDR3 region is CASTRGGLEDTQYF. The CDR3 DNA reads TGTGCCAGCACCCGGGGGGGGCTGGAAGATACGCAGTATTTT.

This clone occurred a few times. CDR3 coding DNA: TGTGCCAGCAGCTCCCGGACAGGGAGGGGGGCCAACGTCCTGACTTTC. This encodes CASSSRTGRGANVLTF. V and J are TRBV11-2 and TRBJ2-6; 8 bases agree with TRBD1. Germline loops: CDR1 SGHAT, CDR2 FQNNGV. This CDR3 region has 16 residues. After removal of 4 bases from V and 4 bases from J, the junction contained 6 bases not matched to a gene. Supplemented by reference TRBV11-2 and TRBJ2-6, the full variable domain reads EAGVAQSPRYKIIEKRQSVAFWCNPISGHATLYWYQQILGQGPKLLIQFQNNGVVDDSQLPKDRFSAERLKGVDSTLKIQPAKLEDSAVYLCASSSRTGRGANVLTFGAGSRLTVL.

In regard to this clone: Germline and junction disagree at one end, which may indicate a read error. V usage is TRBV6-1 and J usage is TRBJ2-7, with 7 positions matching TRBD1. Germline V CDR1 and CDR2: MNHNS, SASEGT. This CDR3 has 12 amino acids. CDR3 amino acids: CASNSRSGQEHF. DNA of the CDR3: TGTGCCAGCAACTCCAGATCCGGACAGGAGCACTTC.

The gene calls are TRBV6-1 and TRBJ1-3, with 7 bases that match TRBD1. Germline assignment: CDR1 MNHNS and CDR2 SASEGT. V shed 6 bases, J shed 4 bases, and the junction held 6 bases outside the gene matches. This CDR3 is 14 amino acids long. CDR3 residues: CASRMTGFGNTIYF. In DNA form, the CDR3 reads TGTGCCAGCAGGATGACAGGGTTCGGAAACACCATATATTTT.

This chain joins TRBV11-3 and TRBJ2-5; D is perhaps TRBD1 (5 bases). Per germline, CDR1 SGHNT and CDR2 YENEEA. Between the trimmed V and J ends, which lost 5 bases and 2 bases, there was a span of 12 bases. This CDR3 has 14 residues. This CDR3 is CASSLGHKQETQYF. The DNA for the CDR3 is TGTGCCAGCAGCCTTGGACACAAACAAGAGACCCAGTACTTC.

With respect to this clone: This CDR3 is also generated by other DNA sequences in the sample. This sequence joins TRBV20-1 and TRBJ1-1; unclear D gene. The CDR3 has 11 amino acids. Trimming cost V 3 bases and J 6 bases, with 8 bases left between them. CDR1 DFQATT and CDR2 SNEGSKA come from the germline V gene (reference sequence). CDR3 residues: CSASNEAEAFF. The DNA of the CDR3 is TGCAGTGCTAGTAATGAGGCTGAAGCTTTCTTT.

The V call is TRBV5-1, the J call TRBJ2-1; maybe TRBD1 (6 bases). V was shortened by 5 bases and J by 10 bases, with 10 bases between the two germline ends. Per the germline V gene, CDR1 is SGHRS and CDR2 is YFSETQ. CDR3 length: 11 residues. CDR3 DNA sequence: TGCGCCAGCAGAACCGGGACAGAGCAGTTCTTC. This gives the protein CASRTGTEQFF. The whole variable domain, filled in from reference TRBV5-1 and TRBJ2-1, reads KAGVTQTPRYLIKTRGQQVTLSCSPISGHRSVSWYQQTPGQGLQFLFEYFSETQRNKGNFPGRFSGRQFSNSRSEMNVSTLELGDSALYLCASRTGTEQFFGPGTRLTVL.

This chain connects TRBV11-2 to TRBJ1-3; D remains ambiguous. Per germline, CDR1 SGHAT and CDR2 FQNNGV. CDR3 size: 12 residues. V lost 3 bases and J 7 bases, leaving 7 bases between the germline ends. CDR3 DNA: TGTGCCAGCAGCTTGGGCCAGAACACCATATATTTT. Encoded protein: CASSLGQNTIYF.

V gene TRBV5-1 combines with J gene TRBJ2-3; D is perhaps TRBD1 (5 bases). This CDR3 has 13 amino acids. V was pared by 0 bases and J by 4 bases, with 6 bases between. Germline V gives CDR1 SGHRS, CDR2 YFSETQ. The chain's CDR3 is CASSLEGADTQYF. CDR3 nucleotides: TGCGCCAGCAGCTTGGAAGGGGCAGATACGCAGTATTTT.

The rearrangement joins TRBV7-9 to TRBJ1-1, with 7 bases aligning to TRBD1. The CDR3 is made up of 15 amino acids. The V and J ends lost 5 bases and 2 bases, in that order; junction bases with no gene match: 8. CDR1 and CDR2 from the germline V gene are SEHNR and FQNEAQ (reference sequence). This chain's CDR3 is CASSPPGQINTEAFF. As DNA, the CDR3 is TGTGCCAGCAGCCCCCCGGGACAGATAAACACTGAAGCTTTCTTT.

The chain is built from TRBV13 and TRBJ2-3; TRBD2 is a possible D gene (6 bases). CDR3 length: 14 residues. V was pared by 6 bases and J by 1 base, with 11 bases between. Germline loops: CDR1 PRHDT, CDR2 FYEKMQ (reference sequence). The CDR3: CASSESSGTDTQYF. The CDR3 DNA follows: TGTGCCAGCAGTGAGTCTAGCGGCACAGATACGCAGTATTTT.

The chain combines TRBV4-3 with TRBJ1-4; 9 positions match TRBD1. J lost 8 bases, V lost 0 bases, and 16 bases had no gene match. Germline CDR1 reads LGHNA; CDR2 reads YSLEER. This CDR3 has 19 amino acids. CDR3 in DNA: TGCGCCAGCAGCCAAGAGCTCCCCCACGGAGGACAGGGGAGGGAAAAACTGTTTTTT. Its protein product is CASSQELPHGGQGREKLFF.

The V gene is TRBV7-9, the J gene TRBJ2-2; 7 positions match TRBD1. This CDR3 is built from 15 residues. After removal of 6 bases from V and 6 bases from J, the junction contained 10 bases not matched to a gene. From germline, CDR1 is SEHNR and CDR2 FQNEAQ (reference sequence). CDR3 DNA: TGTGCCAGCAGATATGAACGCAGGGGGTCCGGGGAGCTGTTTTTT. Amino acids: CASRYERRGSGELFF.

The V gene is TRBV19, the J gene TRBJ2-7; 8 positions match TRBD2. Losses at the gene ends were 0 bases for V and 6 bases for J; bases not matched to a gene: 7. Germline assignment: CDR1 LNHDA and CDR2 SQIVND (reference sequence). This CDR3 contains 15 residues. DNA for the CDR3: TGTGCCAGTAGTATAGATCCAGCGGGAGTGCTCGAGCAGTACTTC. Residues: CASSIDPAGVLEQYF.

The chain recombines TRBV10-2 with TRBJ2-1; TRBD2 aligns across 8 bases. Trimming took 3 bases from V and 9 from J; bases not matched to a gene: 10. The V gene's germline CDR1 is WSHSY and CDR2 SAAADI. This CDR3 comprises 15 residues. CDR3 amino acids: CASSEPGLGMGEQFF. The CDR3 region has the DNA TGCGCCAGCAGTGAACCGGGACTAGGTATGGGTGAGCAGTTCTTC.

The chain is built from TRBV4-3 and TRBJ2-2; 13 bases match TRBD2. Germline values: CDR1 LGHNA, CDR2 YSLEER. With V trimmed by 0 bases and J by 4 bases, 2 bases remained unmatched. There are 17 residues in the CDR3. The CDR3 DNA sequence: TGCGCCAGCAGCCAAGAACTAGCGGGAGGGCGCACCGGGGAGCTGTTTTTT. It is translated as CASSQELAGGRTGELFF.

This chain uses TRBV11-2 with TRBJ1-2, with D unclear. V shed 1 base and J shed 2 bases, with 5 bases lying between them. This CDR3 is built from 13 residues. CDR1 and CDR2 from the germline V gene are SGHAT and FQNNGV. The CDR3 is CASSLGHNYGYTF. The CDR3 bases are TGTGCCAGCAGCTTAGGACACAACTATGGCTACACCTTC.

In its sample, this clone was seen a few times. Additional DNA sequences in this sample encode the identical CDR3. The chain uses TRBV29-1 and TRBJ2-1, with 8 bases lining up with TRBD2. The CDR3 consists of 12 residues. Germline CDR1 SQVTM, CDR2 ANQGSEA. The V and J ends lost 1 base and 7 bases, in that order; junction bases with no gene match: 0. This CDR3 is CSVEASGNEQFF. In DNA form, the CDR3 reads TGCAGCGTTGAAGCTAGCGGGAATGAGCAGTTCTTC.

The genes are TRBV20-1 and TRBJ2-5; TRBD2 is a possible D gene (5 bases). The CDR3 length is 8 residues. Per germline, CDR1 DFQATT and CDR2 SNEGSKA (reference sequence). The CDR3 nucleotides read TGCAGCCGGGGGACCCAGTACTTC. This sequence encodes CSRGTQYF.